One sample yielded the 18 T cell receptor beta chains listed below, sequenced in a study of naive and memory T cell subsets. These receptors have no identified antigens. The beta constant-region primer was an equimolar mix of two oligonucleotides covering TRBC1 and TRBC2. Four rounds of PCR amplified the ligated cDNA using nested alpha and beta constant-region primers plus SP2. TCRdb independently ran MiXCR on the UMI-ligation and nested PCR reads; one entry per CDR3 protein. Seen here are about 150,000 distinct CDR3 sequences, roughly 20% observed once, and the top ten hold 0.11%. The study's findings and limits: Possibly reflecting memory cells re-expressing CD45RA, a few larger clonotypes occurred in naive repertoires, especially CD8.

Sequenced sample: naive CD4+ T cells from blood. All receptors derive from a human donor in good health.

This rearrangement joins TRBV23-1 to TRBJ2-2, with D possibly being TRBD1 (5 bases). TRBV23-1 is sorted into the ORF group, with uncertain function. Trimming removed 7 bases at V and 5 bases at J, with 11 bases between. The CDR3 loop spans 13 amino acids. The chain's CDR3 is CASKQDQTGELFF. For the CDR3, the DNA is TGCGCCAGCAAACAGGATCAAACCGGGGAGCTGTTTTTT.

This clonotype occurred a few times. The chain joins TRBV6-5 to TRBJ1-2; no definite D call. Germline CDR1 MNHEY, CDR2 SVGAGI. The V and J ends lost 5 bases and 8 bases respectively, with 18 bases between them. The CDR3 length is 14 residues. Here the CDR3 reads CASSPAQGPTGYTF. In DNA form, the CDR3 reads TGTGCCAGCAGTCCTGCGCAAGGACCCACGGGCTACACCTTC.

This chain uses TRBV5-1 with TRBJ2-3; TRBD1 matches at 10 bases. Germline CDR1 is SGHRS and CDR2 is YFSETQ. The CDR3 consists of 17 residues. The ends lost 2 bases at V and 6 bases at J; junction bases unmatched: 12. The CDR3 coding sequence is TGCGCCAGCAGCTTAGAGGGTTGGGACAGGGGTTCCGATACGCAGTATTTT. This gives the protein CASSLEGWDRGSDTQYF.

Concerning this clonotype itself: A much larger clone differs by one base, so this may be a read error. The chain recombines TRBV10-3 with TRBJ2-7; possibly TRBD1 or TRBD2 for D (6 bases each). The V end was cut by 0 bases, the J end by 3 bases, with 12 bases between. Germline V lookup: CDR1 ENHRY, CDR2 SYGVKD. The CDR3 sequence is 15 residues long. CDR3 coding DNA: TGTGCCATCAGTGAGTCGGGGGGCAGAGACTACGAGCAGTACTTC. Its translation is CAISESGGRDYEQYF.

CDR3 nucleotides: TGCGCCAGCAGCCAAGATTGGCGGCAAGAGACCCAGTACTTC. Translation gives CASSQDWRQETQYF. The rearrangement links TRBV4-3 to TRBJ2-5; D gene unclear. With 0 bases removed from V and 2 bases from J, the gap between germline ends came to 7 bases. CDR3 length: 14 amino acids. Germline assignment: CDR1 LGHNA and CDR2 YSLEER.

This clonotype was seen repeatedly, ten times or more. A read error may account for a junction end that differs from germline. This chain joins TRBV4-1 and TRBJ2-7, with TRBD1 identical over 9 bases. Germline CDR1 MGHRA, CDR2 YSYEKL. The CDR3 is made up of 14 amino acids. Here the CDR3 DNA reads TGTGCCAGCTCACGCCGGGACAGGGATTACGAGCAGTACTTC. Translated: CASSRRDRDYEQYF.

The genes are TRBV5-1 and TRBJ1-2, with D perhaps TRBD1 (6 bases). This CDR3 contains 15 residues. Germline CDR1 and CDR2: SGHRS and YFSETQ. The V end was cut by 0 bases, the J end by 5 bases, with 14 bases between. Here the CDR3 reads CASSLEPGQKYGYTF. CDR3 in DNA: TGCGCCAGCAGCTTGGAGCCCGGACAGAAATATGGCTACACCTTC.

V gene TRBV27 combines with J gene TRBJ2-7; D might be TRBD2 (5 bases). This CDR3 has 15 amino acids. Germline CDR1 and CDR2: MNHEY and SMNVEV (reference sequence). V lost 0 bases, J lost 3 bases, and 12 bases lay in between. CDR3 nucleotide sequence: TGTGCCAGCAGTTTATCAGCGAGGGTCGTCTACGAGCAGTACTTC. It yields the protein CASSLSARVVYEQYF.

The chain recombines TRBV27 with TRBJ1-5; 7 positions agree with TRBD1. From germline, CDR1 is MNHEY and CDR2 SMNVEV (reference sequence). This CDR3 region has 17 residues. V trimming: 4 bases; J trimming: 2 bases; junction bases outside the gene matches: 11. As DNA, the CDR3 is TGTGCCAGCAGTTGGGGGAGAGGGGGCGCGGGCAATCAGCCCCAGCATTTT. This encodes CASSWGRGGAGNQPQHF.

V gene TRBV25-1 combines with J gene TRBJ2-1; 7 positions agree with TRBD2. J gave up 2 bases and V 5 bases, and 6 bases lay outside the gene matches. The CDR3 is made up of 15 amino acids. Germline V gene sequence: CDR1 MGHDK, CDR2 SYGVNS. In DNA, the CDR3 is TGTGCCAGCAGTCCTCTAGCGGTGGCCTACAATGAGCAGTTCTTC. Translating gives CASSPLAVAYNEQFF.

In this sample, this clonotype turned up a few times. The V gene is TRBV5-1, the J gene TRBJ2-3; TRBD2 agrees at 11 bases. The junction had 4 bases not matched to a gene; V was cut back by 1 base and J by 9 bases. Germline assignment: CDR1 SGHRS and CDR2 YFSETQ. There are 14 residues in the CDR3. The CDR3: CASSLTSGSSTQYF. The DNA of the CDR3 is TGCGCCAGCAGCTTGACTAGCGGGAGCAGCACGCAGTATTTT.

The chain couples TRBV10-2 to TRBJ1-1; D is unresolved. The V and J ends lost 0 bases and 0 bases respectively, with 11 bases between them. Looked up from germline, CDR1 is WSHSY and CDR2 is SAAADI. The CDR3 runs to 16 residues. CDR3 amino acids: CASSESMGIMNTEAFF. CDR3 DNA sequence: TGCGCCAGCAGTGAGTCGATGGGAATCATGAACACTGAAGCTTTCTTT.

The sample holds many counts of this clonotype. This chain connects TRBV7-8 to TRBJ2-5; D gene uncertain. Germline V gene data show CDR1 as SGHVS and CDR2 as FQNEAQ. The CDR3 covers 15 residues. The V end was cut by 1 base, the J end by 0 bases, with 9 bases between. CDR3 sequence: CASSLGFTYQETQYF. In nucleotides, the CDR3 is TGTGCCAGCAGCTTAGGGTTTACCTACCAAGAGACCCAGTACTTC.

This clonotype was found many times. This chain links TRBV5-8 with TRBJ2-5; no clear D gene. There are 12 residues in the CDR3. Germline assignment: CDR1 SGHTS and CDR2 YDEGEE. V lost 2 bases and J 7 bases, leaving 9 bases between the germline ends. The CDR3 nucleotides read TGTGCCAGCAGCTTCACAGCCGTGACCCAGTACTTC. Translation: CASSFTAVTQYF.

This clonotype came up a few times. The chain employs TRBV12-3 or TRBV12-4 and TRBJ2-5, with D perhaps matching TRBD1 or TRBD2 (7 bases each). This CDR3 comprises 15 residues. Trimming took 5 bases from V and 5 from J, leaving 18 bases between them. The CDR3: CASSRSGGEQETQYF. CDR3 nucleotides: TGTGCCAGCAGTCGTTCAGGGGGGGAGCAGGAGACCCAGTACTTC.

This clonotype turned up a few times. The chain carries TRBV20-1 and TRBJ2-4; D ambiguous. V dropped 6 bases and J dropped 4 bases, with 13 bases sitting between them. The CDR3 spans 13 residues. CDR1 is DFQATT, CDR2 SNEGSKA, per germline (reference sequence). CDR3 DNA: TGCAGTGCAGCGCGAGCAGAGAAAAACATTCAGTACTTC. This translates into CSAARAEKNIQYF.

This clonotype was observed a handful of times. The V gene is TRBV7-6, the J gene TRBJ2-3, with 10 bases fitting TRBD2. The CDR3 totals 17 residues. Trimming removed 5 bases from V and 4 bases from J; junction bases left unmatched: 12. CDR1 is SGHVS, CDR2 FNYEAQ, per germline. The CDR3 DNA follows: TGTGCCAGCAGCCCCGCGCGAGCGGGAGGGGTCCCAGATACGCAGTATTTT. It codes for CASSPARAGGVPDTQYF.

This clonotype was counted between two and nine times. The J gene is TRBJ2-5, the V gene TRBV29-1; 9 bases match TRBD2. The CDR3 totals 14 residues. V was pared by 0 bases and J by 9 bases, with 8 bases of the junction left unmatched. Germline-derived CDR1 and CDR2 are SQVTM and ANQGSEA. The CDR3 bases are TGCAGCGTTGAAGATAGCGCGGGAGGGCAACCCCAGTACTTC. As protein: CSVEDSAGGQPQYF. Combining the CDR3 with reference TRBV29-1 and TRBJ2-5 gives the whole variable domain SAVISQKPSRDICQRGTSLTIQCQVDSQVTMMFWYRQQPGQSLTLIATANQGSEATYESGFVIDKFPISRPNLTFSTLTVSNMSPEDSSIYLCSVEDSAGGQPQYFGPGTRLLVL.